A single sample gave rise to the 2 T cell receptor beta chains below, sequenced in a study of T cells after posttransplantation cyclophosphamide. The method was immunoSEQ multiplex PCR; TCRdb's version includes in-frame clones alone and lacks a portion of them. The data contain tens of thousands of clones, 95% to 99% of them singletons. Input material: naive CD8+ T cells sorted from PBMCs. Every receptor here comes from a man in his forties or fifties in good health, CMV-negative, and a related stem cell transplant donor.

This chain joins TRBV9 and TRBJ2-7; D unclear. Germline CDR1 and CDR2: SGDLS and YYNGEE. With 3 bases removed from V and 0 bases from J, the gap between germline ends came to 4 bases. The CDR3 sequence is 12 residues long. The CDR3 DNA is TGTGCCAGCAGCGGGAGCTCCTACGAGCAGTACTTC. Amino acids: CASSGSSYEQYF.

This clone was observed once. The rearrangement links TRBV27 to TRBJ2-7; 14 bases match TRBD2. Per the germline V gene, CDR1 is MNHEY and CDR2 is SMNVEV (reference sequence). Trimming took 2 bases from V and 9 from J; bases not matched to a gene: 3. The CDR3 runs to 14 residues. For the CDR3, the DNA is TGTGCCAGCAGTTTAAGACTAGCGGGAGGGTGGCAGTACTTC. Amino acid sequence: CASSLRLAGGWQYF.